These 25 T cell receptor beta chains were all obtained from the same sample, sequenced in a study of blood T cell repertoires in COVID-19. Repertoires were generated with immunoSEQ multiplex PCR, while TCRdb's copy carries only in-frame clones and drops some. The data show 150,000 to 180,000 clones, with around four fifths seen just once and 3% to 4.5% held by the top ten. Sequencing input: peripheral blood. These receptors all come from a woman of 80 years or more with acute or convalescent COVID-19.

The table lists this clone with a count of one. The chain has TRBV4-2 and TRBJ2-3; 7 nucleotides agree with TRBD2. V was pared by 5 bases and J by 4 bases, with 9 bases of the junction left unmatched. The CDR3 contains 15 residues. Germline V CDR1 and CDR2: LGHNA, YNFKEQ. DNA of the CDR3: TGTGCCAGCAGCGCCGGGACTACGGCCTCAGATACGCAGTATTTT. It specifies CASSAGTTASDTQYF.

The genes are TRBV6-5 and TRBJ1-2, with TRBD1 as a possible D gene (5 bases). The CDR3 loop spans 13 amino acids. Germline lookup yields CDR1 MNHEY and CDR2 SVGAGI. V lost 6 bases, J lost 5 bases, and 13 bases lay in between. The CDR3 DNA reads TGTGCCAGCAGCTGGGGGGGGACTTATGGCTACACCTTC. Amino acids: CASSWGGTYGYTF.

This clone has only a few counts. V usage is TRBV9 and J usage is TRBJ1-4; no definite D call. V was pared by 0 bases and J by 4 bases, with 7 bases between. The germline V gene encodes CDR1 SGDLS and CDR2 YYNGEE. This CDR3 comprises 14 residues. In DNA, the CDR3 is TGTGCCAGCAGCGTAGACGGTGATAATGAAAAACTGTTTTTT. As protein: CASSVDGDNEKLFF.

The J gene is TRBJ2-7, the V gene TRBV7-3, with a weak D call TRBD2 (6 bases). CDR3 length: 18 residues. Deletions cut 7 bases from V and 3 bases from J, with 28 bases between. Germline CDR1 reads SGHTA; CDR2 reads FQGTGA. For the CDR3, the DNA is TGTGCCAGCAAGCTCCCCTCTTCTCCGGGACTGGGGGGCTACGAGCAGTACTTC. It translates to CASKLPSSPGLGGYEQYF.

CDR3 sequence: CASSGDSLPQETQYF. The CDR3 nucleotides are TGTGCCAGCAGCGGGGACAGCTTACCCCAAGAGACCCAGTACTTC. This rearrangement joins TRBV5-5 to TRBJ2-5, with 7 bases fitting TRBD1. This CDR3 contains 15 residues. Germline CDR1 and CDR2: SGHKS and YYEKEE (reference sequence). Trimming at V came to 4 bases and at J to 1 base, leaving 7 bases not matched to a gene.

V usage is TRBV5-6 and J usage is TRBJ1-1; TRBD1 matches at 8 bases. V gave up 4 bases and J gave up 6 bases; unmatched junction bases: 2. Germline-derived CDR1 and CDR2 are SGHDT and YYEEEE. There are 12 residues in the CDR3. The CDR3 here is CASSPGGAEAFF. CDR3 DNA sequence: TGTGCCAGCAGCCCAGGGGGCGCTGAAGCTTTCTTT.

This chain joins TRBV2 and TRBJ2-1, with 9 bases lining up with TRBD2. The CDR3 has 14 amino acids. Losses at the gene ends were 5 bases for V and 4 bases for J; bases not matched to a gene: 3. From germline, CDR1 is SNHLY and CDR2 FYNNEI. This CDR3 reads CASSPGLAYNEQFF. As DNA, the CDR3 is TGTGCCAGCAGTCCGGGACTAGCATACAATGAGCAGTTCTTC.

A few counts support this clone. The chain couples TRBV7-2 to TRBJ2-7; 7 nucleotides agree with TRBD1. Trimming cost V 4 bases and J 3 bases; bases outside gene matches: 6. Germline V CDR1 and CDR2: SGHTA, FQGNSA. The CDR3 is 14 residues long. CDR3 DNA sequence: TGTGCCAGCAGCTCAGGGGGTTCTCTCTACGAGCAGTACTTC. It yields the protein CASSSGGSLYEQYF.

The chain recombines TRBV6-2 or TRBV6-3 with TRBJ1-3; D unresolved. Germline-derived CDR1 and CDR2 are MNHEY and SVGEGT. V was trimmed by 0 bases and J by 5 bases, leaving 14 bases between them. This CDR3 has 16 amino acids. The CDR3 DNA follows: TGTGCCAGCAGTTACTCAGGCTCCGGGAGCCGAAACACCATATATTTT. Translated, it gives CASSYSGSGSRNTIYF.

The sample holds one count of this clone. CDR3 sequence reads: CASSPLIRSRGTEAFF. In DNA form, the CDR3 reads TGTGCCAGCAGCCCCTTAATACGGTCCAGGGGCACTGAAGCTTTCTTT. The chain recombines TRBV11-2 with TRBJ1-1; possible D gene TRBD1, 6 bases. The ends were cut back, 5 bases at V and 4 bases at J, with 20 bases in the middle. Per germline, CDR1 SGHAT and CDR2 FQNNGV. The CDR3 runs 16 residues.

Turning to this clone: The sample has other DNA sequences that encode this CDR3 too. This chain connects TRBV5-1 to TRBJ1-5, with 9 bases that match TRBD1. Germline assignment: CDR1 SGHRS and CDR2 YFSETQ. The ends lost 4 bases at V and 4 bases at J; junction bases unmatched: 3. This CDR3 spans 14 amino acids. CDR3 DNA sequence: TGCGCCAGCAGCCCCGGGACAGGGAATCAGCCCCAGCATTTT. This gives the protein CASSPGTGNQPQHF. Combining the CDR3 with reference TRBV5-1 and TRBJ1-5 gives the whole variable domain KAGVTQTPRYLIKTRGQQVTLSCSPISGHRSVSWYQQTPGQGLQFLFEYFSETQRNKGNFPGRFSGRQFSNSRSEMNVSTLELGDSALYLCASSPGTGNQPQHFGDGTRLSIL.

This chain joins TRBV6-4 and TRBJ1-1; 9 nucleotides align to TRBD1. The CDR3 has 13 residues. V lost 5 bases to trimming and J lost 3 bases; unmatched junction nucleotides: 1. The germline V gene has CDR1 MRHNA and CDR2 SNTAGT. CDR3 sequence (DNA): TGTGCCAGCAGTCGGGACAGGGACACTGAAGCTTTCTTT. This gives the protein CASSRDRDTEAFF.

The J gene is TRBJ1-3, the V gene TRBV5-1; TRBD1 matches 12 bases. This CDR3 has 19 residues. In germline, CDR1 is SGHRS, CDR2 YFSETQ. J was trimmed by 1 base and V by 5 bases; bases with no gene match: 13. CDR3 in DNA: TGCGCCAGCAGGACAACCGGGACAGGGGGCGAAGGGTCTGGAAACACCATATATTTT. The encoded protein is CASRTTGTGGEGSGNTIYF.

The J gene is TRBJ1-2, the V gene TRBV6-1, with D possibly being TRBD1 (5 bases). The germline V gene has CDR1 MNHNS and CDR2 SASEGT. The CDR3 totals 15 residues. Trimming took 3 bases from V and 7 from J, leaving 18 bases between them. The CDR3 DNA reads TGTGCCAGCAGTGAGTGGGGGAGCAGGGAGGCTGGCTACACCTTC. This translates into CASSEWGSREAGYTF.

The chain combines TRBV5-1 with TRBJ2-7, with 8 bases lining up with TRBD1. Trimming cost V 2 bases and J 3 bases; bases outside gene matches: 7. Germline-derived CDR1 and CDR2 are SGHRS and YFSETQ. The CDR3 spans 15 residues. The CDR3 DNA follows: TGCGCCAGCAGCTTAGTTTCTGGGACAGGCTACGAGCAGTACTTC. It is translated as CASSLVSGTGYEQYF. Filled out from reference TRBV5-1 and TRBJ2-7, the complete variable domain reads KAGVTQTPRYLIKTRGQQVTLSCSPISGHRSVSWYQQTPGQGLQFLFEYFSETQRNKGNFPGRFSGRQFSNSRSEMNVSTLELGDSALYLCASSLVSGTGYEQYFGPGTRLTVT.

The chain links TRBV5-1 to TRBJ2-7, with D possibly being TRBD1 (6 bases). Germline CDR1 and CDR2: SGHRS and YFSETQ. The V end lost 1 base, the J end lost 2 bases, and 10 bases lay between the germline ends. The CDR3 runs 14 residues. The CDR3 region is CASSLRGITYEQYF. The CDR3 nucleotides are TGCGCCAGCAGCTTGAGGGGGATAACCTACGAGCAGTACTTC.

The V gene is TRBV30, the J gene TRBJ1-1; D remains unclear. Trimming stripped 3 bases from V and 11 bases from J, with 13 bases between. Germline assignment: CDR1 GTSNPN and CDR2 SVGIG (reference sequence). This CDR3 region has 11 residues. In DNA, the CDR3 is TGTGCCTGGAGGGGGAGCATGCTGGCTTTCTTT. Translation: CAWRGSMLAFF.

The V call is TRBV7-9, the J call TRBJ2-7; D unresolved. This CDR3 contains 11 residues. Trimming pared 3 bases from V and 5 bases from J, leaving 5 bases between. Germline-derived CDR1 and CDR2 are SEHNR and FQNEAQ (reference sequence). CDR3 residues: CASSFTDEQYF. Written as DNA, the CDR3 is TGTGCCAGCAGCTTTACAGACGAGCAGTACTTC.

This chain uses TRBV20-1 with TRBJ2-3, with D perhaps matching TRBD2 (7 bases). The V gene lost 3 bases and the J gene lost 2 bases, with 15 bases spanning the gap. This CDR3 contains 15 residues. Germline V CDR1 and CDR2: DFQATT, SNEGSKA (reference sequence). CDR3 nucleotides: TGCAGTGCTAGTCGCGGGGGCCCTTACACAGATACGCAGTATTTT. Translation gives CSASRGGPYTDTQYF.

The rearrangement uses TRBV7-9 and TRBJ1-1; 7 nucleotides agree with TRBD1. V trimming: 5 bases; J trimming: 6 bases; junction bases outside the gene matches: 9. The length of the CDR3 is 14 residues. Per the germline V gene, CDR1 is SEHNR and CDR2 is FQNEAQ (reference sequence). This CDR3 reads CASSQSQGRPEAFF. CDR3 nucleotide sequence: TGTGCCAGCAGCCAATCACAGGGGCGCCCTGAAGCTTTCTTT. Supplemented by reference TRBV7-9 and TRBJ1-1, the full variable domain reads DTGVSQNPRHKITKRGQNVTFRCDPISEHNRLYWYRQTLGQGPEFLTYFQNEAQLEKSRLLSDRFSAERPKGSFSTLEIQRTEQGDSAMYLCASSQSQGRPEAFFGQGTRLTVV.

For this clone: The junction and the germline gene differ at one end; a read error may be behind it. J is TRBJ1-3 and V is TRBV6-5, with 7 bases matching TRBD1. From germline, CDR1 is MNHEY and CDR2 SVGAGI. This CDR3 is 14 amino acids long. CDR3 DNA: TGTGCCAGCAGTGACTCGGGACAGAGAAACACCATATATTTT. Protein: CASSDSGQRNTIYF.

The chain joins TRBV19 to TRBJ1-1, with a possible D match to TRBD1 (5 bases). This CDR3 contains 14 residues. Germline CDR1 reads LNHDA; CDR2 reads SQIVND (reference sequence). Trimming removed 3 bases at V and 0 bases at J, with 8 bases between. The CDR3 DNA reads as TGTGCCAGTAGTATCCGGGGGATGAACACTGAAGCTTTCTTT. Its translation: CASSIRGMNTEAFF.

The chain couples TRBV7-9 to TRBJ1-6; D not certain. The CDR3 consists of 14 residues. V was pared by 4 bases and J by 3 bases, with 7 bases between. Germline V CDR1 and CDR2: SEHNR, FQNEAQ (reference sequence). Written as DNA, the CDR3 is TGTGCCAGCAGCTCATCAGGCTATAATTCACCCCTCCACTTT. Residues: CASSSSGYNSPLHF. Variable domain in full (rest from reference TRBV7-9 and TRBJ1-6): DTGVSQNPRHKITKRGQNVTFRCDPISEHNRLYWYRQTLGQGPEFLTYFQNEAQLEKSRLLSDRFSAERPKGSFSTLEIQRTEQGDSAMYLCASSSSGYNSPLHFGNGTRLTVT.

This chain links TRBV11-2 with TRBJ1-4; D not certain. Germline CDR1 SGHAT, CDR2 FQNNGV. This CDR3 is built from 14 residues. Trimming cost V 6 bases and J 7 bases, with 15 bases left between them. The CDR3 DNA reads TGTGCCAGCAGTCCGTGGAGGGAGAGTGAAAAACTGTTTTTT. Protein product: CASSPWRESEKLFF.

This clone was picked up one time. The CDR3 is CSVPEGGTTDTQYF. CDR3 nucleotide sequence: TGCAGCGTTCCGGAGGGCGGGACCACAGATACGCAGTATTTT. The chain has TRBV29-1 and TRBJ2-3; D is possibly TRBD2 (6 bases). Per germline, CDR1 SQVTM and CDR2 ANQGSEA. Trimming took 5 bases from V and 2 from J, leaving 14 bases between them. The CDR3 spans 14 residues.